This T cell receptor beta chain emerged from a study of T cells after yellow fever vaccination. V lost 0 bases and J lost 5, with 4 bases in between. This CDR3 is built from 12 residues. The germline V gene encodes CDR1 SEHNR and CDR2 FQNEAQ (reference sequence). One entry per CDR3 protein, called by TCRdb with MiXCR from the 5' RACE reads. The sample comprises around 360,000 distinct CDR3 sequences, roughly 11% of which are singletons, and 18% rests with the top ten. This TCR was sampled from a man aged 18 to 29 who received the YFV17D yellow fever vaccine. The material sequenced was PBMCs, taken on the day of the first yellow fever vaccination. This chain links TRBV7-9 with TRBJ2-5; no reliable D call. This chain's CDR3 is CASSLASETQYF. CDR3 coding DNA: TGTGCCAGCAGCTTAGCGTCCGAGACCCAGTACTTC.